The 17 T cell receptor beta chains reported below all come from one sample, sequenced in a study of glioma-infiltrating T cells. Using RNA template, CDR3s of TCR alpha and beta were amplified with iRepertoire arm-PCR. A single record per CDR3 protein comes from TCRdb applying MiXCR to the multiplex PCR reads. This sample has fewer than 200,000 distinct CDR3 sequences, with 25% to 35% found just once. What was sequenced was glioma tissue, nonneoplastic brain tissue, or PBMCs (not recorded which). The receptors shown here come from a human donor with low-grade glioma or glioblastoma, undergoing nonglioma brain surgery, or in good health (not recorded which).

This clonotype was detected only a few times. The chain couples TRBV7-9 to TRBJ2-7; 11 bases are shared with TRBD2. The V gene's germline CDR1 is SEHNR and CDR2 FQNEAQ (reference sequence). This CDR3 region has 18 residues. V shed 2 bases and J 1 base; nucleotides not matched to a gene: 10. CDR3 sequence: CASSLFYSGTSGSYEQYF. The CDR3 nucleotides read TGTGCCAGCAGCTTATTTTATTCCGGGACTAGCGGATCCTACGAGCAGTACTTC.

Regarding this clonotype: Given a much more abundant clone one base away, this may be a read error. The chain uses TRBV10-3 and TRBJ2-3; no clear D. CDR1 and CDR2 from the germline V gene are ENHRY and SYGVKD. The CDR3 runs to 15 residues. The DNA of the CDR3 is TGTGCCACCAGTGAGAGGCAGGTTAGCACAGATACGAAGTATTTT. Translated: CATSERQVSTDTKYF.

In its sample, this clonotype was seen many times. The DNA for the CDR3 is TGTGCCAGCAGCTTTGGGGGGCTTACTGAAGCTTTCTTT. It yields the protein CASSFGGLTEAFF. The chain has TRBV7-2 and TRBJ1-1; perhaps TRBD1 as D (6 bases). Germline CDR1 and CDR2: SGHTA and FQGNSA. The CDR3 extends over 13 amino acids. Deletions cut 3 bases from V and 5 bases from J, with 10 bases between.

The rearrangement uses TRBV7-2 and TRBJ2-7, with D perhaps given as TRBD1 or TRBD2 (6 bases each). Per the germline V gene, CDR1 is SGHTA and CDR2 is FQGNSA. V was cut by 5 bases and J by 5 bases, with 19 bases left in between. The CDR3 is 15 amino acids. The CDR3 spells CASSPMGGAVHEQYF. The CDR3 nucleotides read TGTGCCAGCAGCCCCATGGGGGGCGCGGTCCACGAGCAGTACTTC.

The V call is TRBV27, the J call TRBJ1-1; TRBD1 agrees at 8 bases. This CDR3 has 15 amino acids. With V trimmed by 7 bases and J by 2 bases, 9 bases remained unmatched. Germline loops: CDR1 MNHEY, CDR2 SMNVEV (reference sequence). The CDR3, as DNA: TGTGCCAGCATGGACAGGGCGCTGGTTAACACTGAAGCTTTCTTT. It is translated as CASMDRALVNTEAFF.

As to this clonotype: A read error may be the cause here, since a much bigger clone is one base away. The chain employs TRBV6-6 and TRBJ2-3; D is uncertain. Trimming took 7 bases from V and 7 from J, leaving 12 bases between them. The CDR3 sequence is 12 residues long. Germline V gene lookup returns CDR1 MNHNY and CDR2 SVGAGI (reference sequence). CDR3: CASIPQSNTQYF. The DNA of the CDR3 is TGTGCCAGCATCCCTCAGAGTAATACGCAGTATTTT.

Only a few counts were recorded for this clonotype. The V and J genes are TRBV12-3 or TRBV12-4 and TRBJ1-3, with D uncertain. The germline V and J ends were trimmed by 3 bases and 0 bases, with 6 bases remaining between them. The CDR3 spans 14 residues. The CDR3 protein is CASSFRSSGNTIYF. Written as DNA, the CDR3 is TGTGCCAGCAGTTTTAGGAGCTCTGGAAACACCATATATTTT.

A note on this clonotype: This may stem from a read error, because a much larger clone lies one nucleotide away. This chain joins TRBV4-2 and TRBJ2-3; D call uncertain. Germline V CDR1 and CDR2: LGHNA, YNFKEQ. Trimming left V 4 bases short and J 2 bases short, with 10 bases between. The CDR3 loop spans 14 amino acids. The CDR3 DNA reads TGTGCCAGCAGCCCGGTACCGGTCACAGATACGCAGTATTTT. Protein: CASSPVPVTDTQYF.

The chain employs TRBV27 and TRBJ1-2; 7 bases are a match to TRBD1. This CDR3 is built from 14 residues. Germline lookup yields CDR1 MNHEY and CDR2 SMNVEV (reference sequence). Germline trimming cut 9 bases from V and 0 bases from J; bases unmatched to any gene: 7. This CDR3 reads CARRKTGSNYGYTF. CDR3 DNA sequence: TGTGCCAGAAGAAAGACAGGGTCTAACTATGGCTACACCTTC.

This clonotype was detected a few times. One end of the junction is discordant with germline, which a read error may explain. J is TRBJ2-7 and V is TRBV10-2, with D uncertain. Germline-derived CDR1 and CDR2 are WSHSY and SAAADI. CDR3 length: 14 amino acids. CDR3 in amino acids: CASSALIGPYEQYF. DNA for the CDR3: TGCGCCAGCAGTGCGCTCATAGGGCCCTATGAGCAGTACTTC.

On this clonotype itself: A much bigger clone sits one base away, suggesting this may be a read error. The J gene is TRBJ1-6, the V gene TRBV12-3 or TRBV12-4; 7 bases are a match to TRBD1. The CDR3 runs to 13 residues. The CDR3 spells CASSWTGNSPLQF. CDR3 coding DNA: TGTGCCAGCAGCTGGACAGGCAATTCACCCCTCCAGTTT.

Worth noting for this clonotype: One junction end disagrees with the germline gene, perhaps due to a read error. This chain uses TRBV2 with TRBJ2-3; TRBD2 agrees at 13 bases. This CDR3 is 16 amino acids long. Per germline, CDR1 SNHLY and CDR2 FYNNEI. The CDR3 spells CASSQTTSGRSDTRYF. The CDR3, as DNA: TGTGCCAGCAGTCAAACGACTAGCGGGAGGTCCGATACGCGGTATTTT.

This clonotype was counted at least ten times. In DNA, the CDR3 is TGTGCCAGCAGTTATGGAGCCTCCTACGAGCAGTACTTC. Amino acid sequence: CASSYGASYEQYF. This sequence joins TRBV6-1 and TRBJ2-7; D is ambiguous. Germline V lookup: CDR1 MNHNS, CDR2 SASEGT. V gave up 5 bases and J gave up 0 bases, with 8 bases separating them. The CDR3 spans 13 residues.

This clonotype occurred many times. The chain recombines TRBV10-3 with TRBJ1-1, with a tentative D call TRBD1 (5 bases). Germline-derived CDR1 and CDR2 are ENHRY and SYGVKD. The CDR3 spans 16 residues. V dropped 4 bases and J dropped 0 bases, with 15 bases sitting between them. CDR3 DNA: TGTGCCATCAGTGGAGTTGCAGGGACCATGAACACTGAAGCTTTCTTT. The encoded protein is CAISGVAGTMNTEAFF.

As to this clonotype: This could be a read error, since a much larger clone is one nucleotide away. The V call is TRBV19, the J call TRBJ1-5; D not resolved. V was trimmed by 2 bases and J by 0 bases, leaving 8 bases between them. Germline V lookup: CDR1 LNHDA, CDR2 SQIVND (reference sequence). The length of the CDR3 is 15 residues. The CDR3 sequence: CASSINMDSNQPQHF. The CDR3 DNA sequence: TGTGCCAGTAGTATAAACATGGATAGCAATCAGCCCCAGCATTTT.

The gene calls are TRBV20-1 and TRBJ2-1; 13 bases are a match to TRBD2. J gave up 3 bases and V 6 bases, and 11 bases lay outside the gene matches. In germline, CDR1 is DFQATT, CDR2 SNEGSKA (reference sequence). The CDR3 has 17 amino acids. CDR3 residues: CSAEPAGTSGNYNEQFF. The CDR3 nucleotides are TGCAGTGCGGAGCCCGCCGGGACTAGCGGGAACTACAATGAGCAGTTCTTC.

This clonotype was observed many times. The chain has TRBV28 and TRBJ2-6; unclear D gene. V was pared by 5 bases and J by 6 bases, with 11 bases between. Germline V gene data show CDR1 as MDHEN and CDR2 as SYDVKM. The length of the CDR3 is 14 residues. The CDR3 DNA reads as TGTGCCAGCAGTACGGCGGCTACGGCCAACGTCCTGACTTTC. Amino acids: CASSTAATANVLTF.